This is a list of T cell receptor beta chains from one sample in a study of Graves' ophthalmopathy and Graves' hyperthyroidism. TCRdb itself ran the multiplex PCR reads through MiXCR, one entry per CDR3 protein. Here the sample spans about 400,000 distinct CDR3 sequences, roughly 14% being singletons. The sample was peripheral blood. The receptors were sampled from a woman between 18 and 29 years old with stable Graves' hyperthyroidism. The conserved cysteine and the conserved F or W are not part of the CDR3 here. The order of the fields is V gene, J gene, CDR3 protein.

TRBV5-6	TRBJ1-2	ASRLDTYNYGYT
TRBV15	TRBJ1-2	ATSRDFIGGDGYT
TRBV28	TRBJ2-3	ASSLLGVGTGGDTQY
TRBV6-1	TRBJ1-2	ASGGQGTGYT
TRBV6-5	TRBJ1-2	ASSSQSESGYT
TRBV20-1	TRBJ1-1	SARGGGGNTEAF
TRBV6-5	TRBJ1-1	ASSLQGAHTEAF
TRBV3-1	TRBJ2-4	ASSQVFGSGRKNIQY
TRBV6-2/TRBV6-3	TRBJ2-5	ASSQPWY
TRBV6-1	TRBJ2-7	ASSEAGSAPPYEQY
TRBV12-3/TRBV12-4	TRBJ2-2	ASRTTTLHWNTGELF
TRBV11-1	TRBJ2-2	ASRGAGATERELF
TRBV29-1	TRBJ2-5	SVERWDQETQY
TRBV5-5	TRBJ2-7	ASSLRPGSSYEQY